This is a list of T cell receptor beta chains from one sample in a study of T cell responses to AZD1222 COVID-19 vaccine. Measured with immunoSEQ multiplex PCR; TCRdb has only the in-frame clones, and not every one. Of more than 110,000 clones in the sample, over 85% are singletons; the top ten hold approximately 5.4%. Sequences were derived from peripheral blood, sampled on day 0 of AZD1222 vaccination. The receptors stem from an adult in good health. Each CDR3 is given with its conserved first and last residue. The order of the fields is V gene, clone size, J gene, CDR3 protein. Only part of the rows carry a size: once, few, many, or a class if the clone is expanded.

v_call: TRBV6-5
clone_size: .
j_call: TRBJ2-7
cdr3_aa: CASSPRSGSSYEQYF

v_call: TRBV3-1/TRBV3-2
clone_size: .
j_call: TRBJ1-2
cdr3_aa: CASSQGWRGRVENYGYTF

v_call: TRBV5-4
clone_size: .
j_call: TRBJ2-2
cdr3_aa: CASSLGSWDTGELFF

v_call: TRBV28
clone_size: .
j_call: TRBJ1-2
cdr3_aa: CASTQGQGNYGYTF

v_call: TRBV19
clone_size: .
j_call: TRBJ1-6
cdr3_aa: CASRSGVDSPLHF

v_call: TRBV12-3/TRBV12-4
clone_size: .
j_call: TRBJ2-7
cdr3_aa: CASSPRNYEQYF

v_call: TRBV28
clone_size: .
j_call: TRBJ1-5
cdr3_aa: CASSEVGREDQPQHF

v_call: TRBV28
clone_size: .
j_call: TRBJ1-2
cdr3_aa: CASSSPGLTGYTF

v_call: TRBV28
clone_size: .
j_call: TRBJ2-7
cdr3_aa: CASSLGLAGAYEQYF

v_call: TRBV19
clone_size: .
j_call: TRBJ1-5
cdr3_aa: CASRKQPRLNNQPQHF

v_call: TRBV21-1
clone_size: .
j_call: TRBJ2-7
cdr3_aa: CASSKVFDRSSYEQYF

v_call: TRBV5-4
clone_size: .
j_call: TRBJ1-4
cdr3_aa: CASSAGSTNEKLFF

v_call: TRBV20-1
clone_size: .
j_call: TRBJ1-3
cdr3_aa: CSALSRNTIYF

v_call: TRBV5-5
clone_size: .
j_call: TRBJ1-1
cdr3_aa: CASSFSAGEAFF

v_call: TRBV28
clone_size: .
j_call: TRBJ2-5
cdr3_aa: CASGVDRVQRKTQYF

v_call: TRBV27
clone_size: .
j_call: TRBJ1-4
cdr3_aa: CASRPRDRPNEKLFF

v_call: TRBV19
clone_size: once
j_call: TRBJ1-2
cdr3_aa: CASTMGVSRYTF

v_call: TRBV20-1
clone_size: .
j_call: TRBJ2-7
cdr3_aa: CSARLVYEQYF

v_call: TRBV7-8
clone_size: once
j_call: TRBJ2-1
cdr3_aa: CASTAPTISYNEQFF

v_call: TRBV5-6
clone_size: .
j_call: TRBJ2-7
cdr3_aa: CASTPSRVHEQYF

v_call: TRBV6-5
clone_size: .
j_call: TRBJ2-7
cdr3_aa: CASSYSGHEQYF

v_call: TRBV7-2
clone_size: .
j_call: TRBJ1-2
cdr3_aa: CASSFPPTYGYTF

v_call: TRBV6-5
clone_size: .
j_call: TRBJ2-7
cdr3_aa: CASREYEQYF

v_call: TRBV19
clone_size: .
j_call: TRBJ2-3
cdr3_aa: CASRRGADTQYF

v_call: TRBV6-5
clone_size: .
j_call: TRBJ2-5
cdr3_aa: CASSYSRWRETQYF

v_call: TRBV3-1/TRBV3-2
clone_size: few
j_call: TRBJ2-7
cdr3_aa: CASSQDWTSGATYEQYF

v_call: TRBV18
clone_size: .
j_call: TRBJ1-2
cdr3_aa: CASSPGQGNYGYTF

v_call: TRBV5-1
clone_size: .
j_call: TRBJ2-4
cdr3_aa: CASSLAGAEIGNIQYF

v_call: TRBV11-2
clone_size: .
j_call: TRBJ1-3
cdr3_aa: CASSLFGTNTIYF

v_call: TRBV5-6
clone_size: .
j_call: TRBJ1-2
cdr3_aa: CASSFGTEKGYTF

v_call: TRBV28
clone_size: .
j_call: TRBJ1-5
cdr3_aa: CASSTMTGKGQPQHF

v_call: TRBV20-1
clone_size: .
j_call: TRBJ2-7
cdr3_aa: CSASKRQGTYEQYF

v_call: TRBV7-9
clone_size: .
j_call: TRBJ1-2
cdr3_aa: CASSPDGHSYGYTF

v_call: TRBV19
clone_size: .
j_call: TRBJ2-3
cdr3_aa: CASSTFRESSTDTQYF

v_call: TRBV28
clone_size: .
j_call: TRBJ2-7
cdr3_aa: CASSWRQRVGYEQYF

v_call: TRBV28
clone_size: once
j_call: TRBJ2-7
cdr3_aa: CATFSRDRGYYEQYF

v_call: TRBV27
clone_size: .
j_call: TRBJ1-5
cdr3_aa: CASSGGNQPQHF

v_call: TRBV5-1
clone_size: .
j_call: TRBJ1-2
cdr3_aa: CASSLASDGYYGYTF

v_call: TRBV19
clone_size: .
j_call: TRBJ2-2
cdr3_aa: CASSRGLAAGELFF

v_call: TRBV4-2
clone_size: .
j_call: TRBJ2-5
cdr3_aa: CASRPPNGDQETQYF

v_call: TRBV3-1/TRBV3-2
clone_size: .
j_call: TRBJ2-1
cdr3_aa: CASSLLTSGLYNEQFF

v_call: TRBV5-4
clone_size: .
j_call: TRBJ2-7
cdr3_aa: CASSLGGNTYEQYF

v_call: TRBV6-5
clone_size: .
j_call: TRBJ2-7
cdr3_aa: CASSTPGLASYEQYF

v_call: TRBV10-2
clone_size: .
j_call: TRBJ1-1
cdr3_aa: CASSDEQMNTEAFF

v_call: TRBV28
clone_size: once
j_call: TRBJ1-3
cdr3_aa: CASSQGQSSGNTIYF

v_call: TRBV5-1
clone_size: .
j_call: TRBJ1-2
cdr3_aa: CASSLVQGISGGYTF

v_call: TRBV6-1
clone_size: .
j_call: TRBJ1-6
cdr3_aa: CASSEAGGRPLHF

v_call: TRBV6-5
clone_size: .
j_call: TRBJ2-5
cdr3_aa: CASSQRGTAQETQYF

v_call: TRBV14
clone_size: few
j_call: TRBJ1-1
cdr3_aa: CASSPIPDRGWGGNTEAFF

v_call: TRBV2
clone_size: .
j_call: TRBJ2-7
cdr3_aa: CASSGDSEYEQYF

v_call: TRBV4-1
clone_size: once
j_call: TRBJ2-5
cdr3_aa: CASSRVGTLRETQYF

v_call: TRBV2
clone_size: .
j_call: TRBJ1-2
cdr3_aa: CASSPRQGMDYGYTF

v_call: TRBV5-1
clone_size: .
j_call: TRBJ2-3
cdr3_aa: CASNTGGSDTQYF